The sequence of this T cell receptor beta chain was determined in a study of CD8 T cells in ankylosing spondylitis (dated 2017 in TCRdb). For the study in its entirety: The study profiled T cell receptor beta repertoires in healthy donors and ankylosing spondylitis patients to find disease-linked TCR variants. The whole study cohort included some 100 healthy donors and under 30 ankylosing spondylitis patients. Peripheral blood was sampled, and synovial fluid was additionally collected from ankylosing spondylitis patients. Study-wide findings and limitations: The disease-linked clones were reported as significantly enriched in matched synovial fluid samples from ankylosing spondylitis patients. Some TCR beta motif variants had previously been reported in synovial fluid and blood of reactive arthritis patients, which suggested common disease-initiation mechanisms. A TCR beta motif of several highly homologous amino acid variants appeared characteristic of blood from ankylosing spondylitis patients. In peripheral blood, the disease-linked clones were found at relatively low frequencies and had a CD8+ phenotype.

The sequencing machine was an Illumina HiSeq 2500. Quantitative 5'-RACE with molecular barcodes was used to prepare TCR beta libraries. The study's own analysis went as follows. Disease-linked TCR variants were identified with a new computational method built on a probabilistic model of VDJ rearrangement. TCRdb trimmed public reads at Q25 via fastp, called clones via MiXCR and kept in-frame beta chains. Each CDR3 protein appears once, grouped with its most common genes and DNA. These V and J calls derive from TCRdb rather than the authors' analysis. The sample table lists around 440,000 distinct CDR3 sequences, 17% of them with a count of one. Of the sample, just over 1% falls within the top ten clones. Concerning this clonotype: Which antigen it targets is not known. It has no much larger one-base neighbor in the sample; base qualities were not kept.

Source material: blood, either unsorted or a sorted T cell fraction (not recorded which). The clonotype was recovered from a male donor with ankylosing spondylitis.

At the DNA level, the sequence is TGTGCCAGCAGCGCAGTCCTGGACGAGCAGTACTTC. Its amino acids are CASSAVLDEQYF. Recombination joined TRBV21-1 with TRBJ2-7; TRBD2 was called by the table and not checked on the DNA. TRBV21-1 is designated a pseudogene. There are 12 amino acids in the CDR3, from cysteine to phenylalanine inclusive. Here the CDR3 DNA is all that survives: 36 bases in frame from base 1.